This TCR beta chain is from a study of cytomegalovirus exposure and HLA in healthy donors. Study-wide background: HLA-typed donors contributed about 85 million unique TCRs, which were held in an early data release.

Primers for the PCR totalled 60 Vbeta and 13 Jbeta. The data were produced by immunoSEQ multiplex PCR, yet TCRdb's version contains in-frame clones alone and is incomplete. Recorded for this sample: around 45,000 clones. Study conclusions and caveats: Altogether, 170 or so TCR beta chains were recorded as cytomegalovirus-associated. From TCR beta sequences, most subjects' HLA-A and HLA-B alleles were reportedly predicted accurately. As a later analysis showed, a missense DCLRE1C variant was linked to trimming of TCR beta V- and J-genes.

For this clone: Its cognate antigen is unknown.

This CDR3 spans 15 amino acids. Trimming took off 2 bases at V and 1 base at J, with 11 bases between the two ends. The germline V gene has CDR1 GTSNPN and CDR2 SVGIG (reference sequence). The source of this sequence is a woman aged 25-40 years in good health and CMV-seronegative. The material sequenced was PBMCs. The chain employs TRBV30 and TRBJ2-2, with D possibly TRBD1 on 6 matching bases. The CDR3 DNA reads TGTGCCTGGAGTCCGTTGGACAGGAACACCGGGGAGCTGTTTTTT. It translates to CAWSPLDRNTGELFF. Full variable domain (rest looked up from reference TRBV30 and TRBJ2-2): SQTIHQWPATLVQPVGSPLSLECTVEGTSNPNLYWYRQAAGRGLQLLFYSVGIGQISSEVPQNLSASRPQDRQFILSSKKLLLSDSGFYLCAWSPLDRNTGELFFGEGSRLTVL.